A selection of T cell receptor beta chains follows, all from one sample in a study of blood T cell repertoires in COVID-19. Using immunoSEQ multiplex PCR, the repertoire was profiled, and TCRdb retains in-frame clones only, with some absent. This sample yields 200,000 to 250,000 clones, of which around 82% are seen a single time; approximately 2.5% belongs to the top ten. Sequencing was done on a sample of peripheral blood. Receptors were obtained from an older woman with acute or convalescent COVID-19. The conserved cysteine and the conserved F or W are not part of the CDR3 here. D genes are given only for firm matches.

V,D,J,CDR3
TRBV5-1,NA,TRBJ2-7,ASSLGQGSEQY
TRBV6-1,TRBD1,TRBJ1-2,ASSEVFGTGYGYT
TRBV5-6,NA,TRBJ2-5,ASSWRAGQETQY
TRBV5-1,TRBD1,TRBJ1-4,ASSTGQGNEKLF
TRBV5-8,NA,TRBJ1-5,ASSIRGPGNQPQH
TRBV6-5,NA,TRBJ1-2,ASSRRTATNYGYT
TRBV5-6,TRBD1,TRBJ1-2,ASSLSGQYGYT
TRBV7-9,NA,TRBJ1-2,ASSLETGGDYGYT
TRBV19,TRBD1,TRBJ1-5,ASRETGPFQPQH
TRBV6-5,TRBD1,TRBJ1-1,ASSYRGTGGNTEAF
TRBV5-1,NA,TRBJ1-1,ASSLDGYTEAF
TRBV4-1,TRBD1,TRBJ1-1,ASSQGQGKGNTEAF
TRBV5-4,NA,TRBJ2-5,ASSLGRGLEGTQY
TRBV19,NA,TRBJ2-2,ASSIRGQITGELF
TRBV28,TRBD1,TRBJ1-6,ASRSNKGTGNSPLH
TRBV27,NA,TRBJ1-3,ASSRTGLTSGNTIY
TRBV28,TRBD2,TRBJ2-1,ASREMAGGRNEQF
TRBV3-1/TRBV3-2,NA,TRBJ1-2,ASSRKAGTIYGYT
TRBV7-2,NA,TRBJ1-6,ASSLGQPALRSPLH
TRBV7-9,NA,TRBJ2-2,ASSLAEVAGELF
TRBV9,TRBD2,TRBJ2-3,ASSAGGGDTQY
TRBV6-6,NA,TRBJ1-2,ASSDSGQKSGYT
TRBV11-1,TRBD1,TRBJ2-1,ASSFETGAYNEQF
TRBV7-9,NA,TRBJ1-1,ASSFGVENAEAF
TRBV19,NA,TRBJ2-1,ASSIALTGRNEQF
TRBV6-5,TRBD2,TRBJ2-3,ASSRTSGFTDTQY
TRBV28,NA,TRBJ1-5,ASGHPRVSNQPQH
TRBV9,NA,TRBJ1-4,ASSVAPRGEKLF
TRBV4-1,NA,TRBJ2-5,ASSQQGRGPQETQY
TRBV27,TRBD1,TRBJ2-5,ASSRDRGGGGTQY
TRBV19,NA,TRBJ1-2,ASSIEGLGADSNYGYT
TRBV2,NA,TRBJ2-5,ASSRQAEETQY
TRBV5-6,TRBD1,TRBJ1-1,ASSSTGGWIEAF
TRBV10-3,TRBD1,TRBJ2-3,AIRDRVSVRADTQY
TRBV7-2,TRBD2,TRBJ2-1,ASSFIAGANYNEQF
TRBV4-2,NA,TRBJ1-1,ASSQDLRGGNTEAF
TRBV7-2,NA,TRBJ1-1,ASSLVPSGMNTEAF
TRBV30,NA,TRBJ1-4,AWSVRLREKLF
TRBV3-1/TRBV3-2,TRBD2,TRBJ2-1,ASSQVSRLAINEQF
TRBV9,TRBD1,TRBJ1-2,ASSARDRKEFNYGYT